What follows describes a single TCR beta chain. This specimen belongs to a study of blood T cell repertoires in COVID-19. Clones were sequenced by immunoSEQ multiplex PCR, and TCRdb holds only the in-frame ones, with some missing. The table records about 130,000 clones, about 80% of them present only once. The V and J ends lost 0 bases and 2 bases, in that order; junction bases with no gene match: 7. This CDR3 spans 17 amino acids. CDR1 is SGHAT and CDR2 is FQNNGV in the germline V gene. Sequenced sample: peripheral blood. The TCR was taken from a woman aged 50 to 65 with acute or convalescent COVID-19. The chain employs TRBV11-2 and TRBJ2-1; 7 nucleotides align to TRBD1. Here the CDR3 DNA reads TGTGCCAGCAGCTTAGATCAGGGGGACGGGGCCTACAATGAGCAGTTCTTC. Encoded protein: CASSLDQGDGAYNEQFF. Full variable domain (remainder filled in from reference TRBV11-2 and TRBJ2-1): EAGVAQSPRYKIIEKRQSVAFWCNPISGHATLYWYQQILGQGPKLLIQFQNNGVVDDSQLPKDRFSAERLKGVDSTLKIQPAKLEDSAVYLCASSLDQGDGAYNEQFFGPGTRLTVL.